Below, 30 T cell receptor beta chains from the same sample are listed, as sequenced in a study of T cell responses to AZD1222 COVID-19 vaccine. Repertoires were generated with immunoSEQ multiplex PCR, while TCRdb's copy carries only in-frame clones and drops some. The table includes about 92,000 clones, about 89% detected once. This material consisted of peripheral blood, taken on day 0 of AZD1222 vaccination. The receptors derive from an adult in good health.

The gene calls are TRBV7-9 and TRBJ1-6, with D unresolved. Trimming removed 2 bases at V and 10 bases at J, with 12 bases between. The CDR3 runs 14 residues. CDR1 is SEHNR, CDR2 FQNEAQ, per germline (reference sequence). As DNA, the CDR3 is TGTGCCAGCAGCTTAACGTCATGGTACTCACCCCTCCACTTT. This gives the protein CASSLTSWYSPLHF. Looking up the rest from reference TRBV7-9 and TRBJ1-6 gives the full variable domain: DTGVSQNPRHKITKRGQNVTFRCDPISEHNRLYWYRQTLGQGPEFLTYFQNEAQLEKSRLLSDRFSAERPKGSFSTLEIQRTEQGDSAMYLCASSLTSWYSPLHFGNGTRLTVT.

V usage is TRBV9 and J usage is TRBJ2-3; D is unclear. V was pared by 8 bases and J by 6 bases, with 13 bases between. CDR1 is SGDLS and CDR2 is YYNGEE in the germline V gene. CDR3 size: 12 residues. The CDR3 region is CASGIGLDTQYF. The DNA of the CDR3 is TGTGCCAGTGGAATAGGGCTGGATACGCAGTATTTT.

The chain employs TRBV6-5 and TRBJ1-4; no clear D gene. Germline V gene lookup returns CDR1 MNHEY and CDR2 SVGAGI. CDR3 size: 16 residues. The V end lost 4 bases, the J end lost 2 bases, and 14 bases lay between the germline ends. The CDR3 region has the DNA TGTGCCAGCAGTTTTCCTCCCGGAACCACTAATGAAAAACTGTTTTTT. It is translated as CASSFPPGTTNEKLFF.

The chain joins TRBV3-1 (or the pseudogene TRBV3-2) to TRBJ2-7, with unresolved D. Trimming took 4 bases from V and 2 from J, leaving 12 bases between them. The CDR3 length is 14 residues. Germline V gene data show CDR1 as LGHDT and CDR2 as YNNKEL (reference sequence). The CDR3 DNA reads TGTGCCAGCAGCCCCTCCCTGCCCGCCTACGAGCAGTACTTC. Translation: CASSPSLPAYEQYF.

This clone was counted a few times. V is TRBV6-2 or TRBV6-3 and J is TRBJ2-3; 10 positions agree with TRBD2. The CDR3 spans 19 residues. Germline V gene sequence: CDR1 MNHEY, CDR2 SVGEGT. V dropped 0 bases and J dropped 2; count of bases not matched to a gene: 11. The DNA of the CDR3 is TGTGCCAGCAGTTACTCGATGGCTAGCGGGGGTCTGAACACAGATACGCAGTATTTT. Translating it yields CASSYSMASGGLNTDTQYF.

V is TRBV2 and J is TRBJ2-6; D gene ambiguous. CDR1 is SNHLY and CDR2 is FYNNEI in the germline V gene. The CDR3 length is 16 residues. V dropped 0 bases and J dropped 2 bases, with 8 bases sitting between them. The chain's CDR3 is CASSEARVAGANVLTF. The DNA for the CDR3 is TGTGCCAGCAGTGAAGCTAGGGTTGCTGGGGCCAACGTCCTGACTTTC.

This chain connects TRBV7-2 to TRBJ1-1; D is uncertain. The CDR3 consists of 16 residues. Germline V gene data show CDR1 as SGHTA and CDR2 as FQGNSA. Trimming pared 3 bases from V and 3 bases from J, leaving 17 bases between. This chain's CDR3 is CASSFGVTYPDTEAFF. The CDR3 DNA reads TGTGCCAGCAGCTTTGGGGTCACCTATCCGGACACTGAAGCTTTCTTT.

The rearrangement links TRBV12-3 or TRBV12-4 to TRBJ2-1; 7 bases are shared with TRBD1. The CDR3 consists of 13 residues. J was trimmed by 9 bases and V by 6 bases; bases with no gene match: 8. The CDR3 region is CASSPIWTGEQFF. The DNA of the CDR3 is TGTGCCAGCAGCCCCATTTGGACAGGTGAGCAGTTCTTC.

The chain recombines TRBV10-3 with TRBJ1-2; 9 positions agree with TRBD1. CDR1 and CDR2 from the germline V gene are ENHRY and SYGVKD. V trimming: 4 bases; J trimming: 6 bases; junction bases outside the gene matches: 3. This CDR3 is 13 amino acids long. CDR3 nucleotides: TGTGCCATCAGTGGACAGGGGGATAATGGCTACACCTTC. Translated, it gives CAISGQGDNGYTF.

The chain employs TRBV5-4 and TRBJ1-2; possible D gene TRBD1, 6 bases. Trimming left V 2 bases short and J 2 bases short, with 13 bases between. The CDR3 covers 15 residues. The V gene's germline CDR1 is SGHNT and CDR2 YYREEE (reference sequence). The CDR3 DNA sequence: TGTGCCAGCAGCTTTGGACAGACGATCAACTATGGCTACACCTTC. The encoded protein is CASSFGQTINYGYTF.

The chain uses TRBV6-5 and TRBJ2-7, with TRBD1 matching 10 bases. Germline V gene lookup returns CDR1 MNHEY and CDR2 SVGAGI. V lost 2 bases to trimming and J lost 3 bases; unmatched junction nucleotides: 7. CDR3 length: 16 residues. The CDR3 reads CASSYGAGQGIYEQYF. The CDR3 nucleotides read TGTGCCAGCAGTTACGGTGCGGGACAGGGGATCTACGAGCAGTACTTC.

This rearrangement joins TRBV6-1 to TRBJ2-7, with D possibly being TRBD1 (6 bases). Germline lookup yields CDR1 MNHNS and CDR2 SASEGT. Trimming took 1 base from V and 3 from J, leaving 19 bases between them. The CDR3 consists of 17 residues. CDR3 sequence (DNA): TGTGCCAGCAGTGAAGGCCAGGGGCAAGGAAATTACTACGAGCAGTACTTC. Residues: CASSEGQGQGNYYEQYF.

This rearrangement joins TRBV7-9 to TRBJ1-1, with unresolved D. The CDR3 length is 13 residues. Trimming left V 6 bases short and J 0 bases short, with 8 bases between. Germline loops: CDR1 SEHNR, CDR2 FQNEAQ (reference sequence). CDR3 region: CASRFTVNTEAFF. The CDR3 bases are TGTGCCAGCAGATTTACAGTGAACACTGAAGCTTTCTTT.

The chain employs TRBV12-5 and TRBJ1-2; D is ambiguous. Trimming left V 0 bases short and J 7 bases short, with 12 bases between. There are 14 residues in the CDR3. Germline V gives CDR1 LGHNT, CDR2 FRNRAP. The CDR3 nucleotides are TGTGCTAGTGGTTTGGTACCGGAGGGCCCTGGCTACACCTTC. Protein sequence: CASGLVPEGPGYTF.

This clone was detected only once. The V call is TRBV5-6, the J call TRBJ2-7, with D unclear. Germline V lookup: CDR1 SGHDT, CDR2 YYEEEE. The CDR3 has 14 amino acids. Trimming stripped 0 bases from V and 2 bases from J, with 9 bases between. CDR3 DNA: TGTGCCAGCAGCTTGGGTCCTAGGCCCTACGAGCAGTACTTC. Amino acid sequence: CASSLGPRPYEQYF.

The rearrangement joins TRBV4-2 to TRBJ2-7, with TRBD1 matching over 7 bases. V was pared by 0 bases and J by 2 bases, with 7 bases of the junction left unmatched. Germline V gives CDR1 LGHNA, CDR2 YNFKEQ. CDR3 length: 16 amino acids. CDR3 coding DNA: TGTGCCAGCAGCCAAGATTTGGCAGGGACAGCCTACGAGCAGTACTTC. Amino acids: CASSQDLAGTAYEQYF.

The rearrangement uses TRBV2 and TRBJ2-7; D remains ambiguous. This CDR3 has 15 amino acids. The V end lost 3 bases, the J end lost 0 bases, and 12 bases lay between the germline ends. Germline lookup yields CDR1 SNHLY and CDR2 FYNNEI. CDR3 region: CASSDGSRSSYEQYF. The CDR3 bases are TGTGCCAGCAGTGACGGGTCGCGAAGCTCCTACGAGCAGTACTTC.

The rearrangement joins TRBV7-9 to TRBJ2-7; perhaps TRBD1 as D (5 bases). The V and J ends lost 5 bases and 0 bases respectively, with 14 bases between them. CDR3 length: 15 residues. CDR1 and CDR2 (germline): SEHNR, FQNEAQ (reference sequence). DNA for the CDR3: TGTGCCAGCAGCCCCCGTGGGGCCAGCTCCTACGAGCAGTACTTC. Translation gives CASSPRGASSYEQYF.

The rearrangement links TRBV7-8 to TRBJ1-5, with D possibly being TRBD1 (5 bases). CDR3 size: 17 residues. V lost 2 bases and J 0 bases, leaving 14 bases between the germline ends. Germline V CDR1 and CDR2: SGHVS, FQNEAQ. The CDR3 nucleotides are TGTGCCAGCAGCTTATTCCAGACAGTAGATAGCAATCAGCCCCAGCATTTT. Its protein is CASSLFQTVDSNQPQHF.

The gene calls are TRBV12-3 or TRBV12-4 and TRBJ1-1; possibly TRBD1 for D (5 bases). The germline V and J ends were trimmed by 6 bases and 11 bases, with 16 bases remaining between them. The CDR3 is 12 residues long. The CDR3 sequence: CASSYKPQAAFF. In DNA, the CDR3 is TGTGCCAGCAGCTACAAACCACAGGCGGCTTTCTTT.

The CDR3 loop reads CASSSEDRVNTEAFF. In DNA, the CDR3 is TGTGCCAGCAGCTCAGAGGACAGGGTGAACACTGAAGCTTTCTTT. J is TRBJ1-1 and V is TRBV5-8; 8 bases are a match to TRBD1. The CDR3 consists of 15 residues. The germline gives CDR1 SGHTS, CDR2 YDEGEE. J lost 0 bases, V lost 3 bases, and 4 bases had no gene match.

The genes are TRBV2 and TRBJ1-5; D is unclear. This CDR3 region has 19 residues. Germline CDR1 and CDR2: SNHLY and FYNNEI. V lost 6 bases, J lost 0 bases, and 24 bases lay in between. The CDR3 DNA reads as TGTGCCAGCAGCCTTGAAAGGCGGCGGATAGAGAGTAGCAATCAGCCCCAGCATTTT. As protein: CASSLERRRIESSNQPQHF.

J is TRBJ2-7 and V is TRBV2, with 7 bases lining up with TRBD1. The germline V gene has CDR1 SNHLY and CDR2 FYNNEI. The CDR3 consists of 17 residues. V was pared by 6 bases and J by 0 bases, with 14 bases of the junction left unmatched. CDR3 DNA: TGTGCCAGCAGCGTCTCGACGTCGGGACAGACCTCCTACGAGCAGTACTTC. It specifies CASSVSTSGQTSYEQYF.

The rearrangement joins TRBV6-5 to TRBJ2-1; D may match TRBD1 or TRBD2 (5 bases each). Germline CDR1 MNHEY, CDR2 SVGAGI. V lost 6 bases and J lost 6, with 18 bases in between. This CDR3 is 15 amino acids long. The CDR3 DNA reads as TGTGCCAGCAGCCCCGTGGGGGATCGGCCCAATGAGCAGTTCTTC. It codes for CASSPVGDRPNEQFF.

The rearrangement links TRBV27 to TRBJ2-3; D is tentatively TRBD1 or TRBD2 (5 bases each). From germline, CDR1 is MNHEY and CDR2 SMNVEV (reference sequence). Trimming shortened V by 7 bases and J by 4 bases, and 9 bases separated the two germline ends. This CDR3 region has 12 residues. DNA of the CDR3: TGTGCCAGCAAGGGACCCGCAGATACGCAGTATTTT. Its protein product is CASKGPADTQYF.

J is TRBJ2-3 and V is TRBV15, with TRBD2 matching 11 bases. Germline V gene lookup returns CDR1 LNHNV and CDR2 YYDKDF (reference sequence). There are 16 residues in the CDR3. Trimming removed 1 base from V and 5 bases from J; junction bases left unmatched: 5. The CDR3 reads CATSRGIAGGIDTQYF. CDR3 coding DNA: TGTGCCACCAGCAGAGGGATAGCGGGGGGGATAGATACGCAGTATTTT.

Comments on this clone: In the same sample, other DNA sequences code for this CDR3. The V and J genes are TRBV9 and TRBJ2-7, with no clear D. This CDR3 has 11 residues. Trimming stripped 4 bases from V and 3 bases from J, with 5 bases between. CDR1 and CDR2 (germline): SGDLS, YYNGEE. The chain's CDR3 is CASSSSYEQYF. CDR3 DNA sequence: TGTGCCAGCAGCTCGAGCTACGAGCAGTACTTC.

J is TRBJ1-1 and V is TRBV10-3, with D possibly being TRBD1 (5 bases). The V gene's germline CDR1 is ENHRY and CDR2 SYGVKD. The germline V and J ends were trimmed by 4 bases and 4 bases, with 10 bases remaining between them. CDR3 length: 13 residues. CDR3 residues: CAISATRGTEAFF. Written as DNA, the CDR3 is TGTGCCATCAGTGCCACGAGGGGCACTGAAGCTTTCTTT.

The chain couples TRBV3-1 (or the pseudogene TRBV3-2) to TRBJ1-1; TRBD1 is a possible D gene (6 bases). The CDR3 has 15 amino acids. Germline V gene lookup returns CDR1 LGHDT and CDR2 YNNKEL (reference sequence). V gave up 0 bases and J gave up 0 bases, with 8 bases separating them. CDR3 protein: CASSQDNRVNTEAFF. CDR3 coding DNA: TGTGCCAGCAGCCAAGACAACAGGGTGAACACTGAAGCTTTCTTT.

The V and J genes are TRBV7-9 and TRBJ1-1; 10 positions agree with TRBD1. The germline V gene encodes CDR1 SEHNR and CDR2 FQNEAQ (reference sequence). The CDR3 is 16 residues long. The ends lost 5 bases at V and 11 bases at J; junction bases unmatched: 17. This chain's CDR3 is CASSLKPGQGPLSAFF. In nucleotides, the CDR3 is TGTGCCAGCAGCCTTAAACCGGGACAGGGGCCGTTAAGTGCTTTCTTT.